One T cell receptor beta chain is described in this entry. These data are taken from a study of T cell responses to AZD1222 COVID-19 vaccine. CDR3 size: 16 residues. V shed 5 bases and J shed 0 bases, with 20 bases lying between them. Germline V lookup: CDR1 SQVTM, CDR2 ANQGSEA. Only in-frame clones appear in the TCRdb table, and some are missing; sequencing was by immunoSEQ multiplex PCR. The table shows more than 85,000 clones, with 70% to 90% occurring only once. Sequencing was performed on peripheral blood, taken 28 days after the second AZD1222 dose. The source is an adult who received the AZD1222 COVID-19 vaccine. The gene calls are TRBV29-1 and TRBJ2-7; maybe TRBD1 (5 bases). The CDR3 sequence is CSVRTGGTYSSYEQYF. The CDR3 DNA sequence: TGCAGCGTTAGAACAGGTGGAACCTATAGCTCCTACGAGCAGTACTTC.